This TCR beta chain appears in the sequencing data of a study of T cells after yellow fever vaccination. This CDR3 contains 14 residues. Germline V lookup: CDR1 DFQATT, CDR2 SNEGSKA (reference sequence). V was pared by 6 bases and J by 3 bases, with 6 bases of the junction left unmatched. TCRdb reanalysed the 5' RACE reads using MiXCR and keeps one entry per CDR3 protein. Of 160,000 or so distinct CDR3 sequences listed, less than 9% were seen once; the top ten hold approximately 2.4%. This clonotype was seen ten or more times. V usage is TRBV20-1 and J usage is TRBJ2-5, with 11 bases matching TRBD2. This material consisted of CD4+ T cells sorted from PBMCs, taken about 5 days after the first yellow fever vaccination. The sequence was collected from a man between 18 and 35 years old who received the YFV17D yellow fever vaccine. The CDR3 spells CSAPTSGGKETQYF. DNA of the CDR3: TGCAGTGCGCCCACTAGCGGGGGTAAAGAGACCCAGTACTTC.